The 25 T cell receptor beta chains presented below share a single source sample, sequenced in a study of blood T cell repertoires in COVID-19. Some clones are missing from TCRdb's copy, which holds only in-frame ones; the method was immunoSEQ multiplex PCR. The sample comprises under 200,000 clones, roughly 75% of which are singletons, and 6% to 7.5% rests with the top ten. Sequenced: peripheral blood. The receptors come from a man between 65 and 85 years old with active or convalescent COVID-19.

The V call is TRBV18, the J call TRBJ2-3; TRBD2 is a possible D gene (5 bases). Deletions cut 3 bases from V and 4 bases from J, with 5 bases between. The germline gives CDR1 KGHSH, CDR2 LQKENI. The CDR3 has 12 amino acids. The CDR3 loop is CASSPEADTQYF. The CDR3 nucleotides are TGTGCCAGCTCACCGGAGGCAGATACGCAGTATTTT.

The sample holds a few counts of this clone. The chain uses TRBV13 and TRBJ1-1; possibly TRBD1 for D (5 bases). In germline, CDR1 is PRHDT, CDR2 FYEKMQ (reference sequence). The CDR3 totals 17 residues. The V gene lost 0 bases and the J gene lost 5 bases, with 19 bases spanning the gap. CDR3 nucleotide sequence: TGTGCCAGCAGCTTAGGCAGGGTTGGGGTGGGTTCTACTGAAGCTTTCTTT. This gives the protein CASSLGRVGVGSTEAFF.

The chain has TRBV5-1 and TRBJ1-3; maybe TRBD1 (6 bases). Germline V gene lookup returns CDR1 SGHRS and CDR2 YFSETQ. There are 15 residues in the CDR3. Trimming cost V 0 bases and J 3 bases, with 10 bases left between them. For the CDR3, the DNA is TGCGCCAGCAGCTTGGGACAGGCTGGTGGAAACACCATATATTTT. Its protein is CASSLGQAGGNTIYF. Filled out from reference TRBV5-1 and TRBJ1-3, the complete variable domain reads KAGVTQTPRYLIKTRGQQVTLSCSPISGHRSVSWYQQTPGQGLQFLFEYFSETQRNKGNFPGRFSGRQFSNSRSEMNVSTLELGDSALYLCASSLGQAGGNTIYFGEGSWLTVV.

This clone was seen only a few times. Other DNA sequences in this specimen translate into the identical CDR3. V and J are TRBV18 and TRBJ2-1; D is perhaps TRBD2 (7 bases). Trimming shortened V by 6 bases and J by 6 bases, and 12 bases separated the two germline ends. The CDR3 length is 13 residues. Germline-derived CDR1 and CDR2 are KGHSH and LQKENI. CDR3 amino acids: CASSPRGGNEQFF. The CDR3 coding sequence is TGTGCCAGCTCGCCGAGGGGGGGCAATGAGCAGTTCTTC.

The chain recombines TRBV15 with TRBJ2-7; D unclear. Germline V gene sequence: CDR1 LNHNV, CDR2 YYDKDF (reference sequence). The CDR3 contains 13 residues. Trimming stripped 2 bases from V and 1 base from J, with 6 bases between. The CDR3 protein is CATSRQASYEQYF. The CDR3 DNA sequence: TGTGCCACCAGCAGACAGGCTTCCTACGAGCAGTACTTC.

The chain uses TRBV11-2 and TRBJ2-7; 9 bases map to TRBD2. V shed 6 bases, J shed 6 bases, and the junction held 6 bases outside the gene matches. Looked up from germline, CDR1 is SGHAT and CDR2 is FQNNGV. The CDR3 is 13 amino acids. The CDR3 coding sequence is TGTGCCAGCAGTCAAGGACTAGCGACCGAGCAGTACTTC. Encoded protein: CASSQGLATEQYF.

This sequence joins TRBV6-1 and TRBJ1-6; D perhaps matches TRBD1 (5 bases). The CDR3 is made up of 16 amino acids. CDR1 and CDR2 (germline): MNHNS, SASEGT. V was trimmed by 4 bases and J by 5 bases, leaving 15 bases between them. CDR3 DNA: TGTGCCAGCAGTGCCAGGAGGGACGGAAATAATTCACCCCTCCACTTT. As protein: CASSARRDGNNSPLHF.

This clone appeared a few times. The CDR3 protein is CSASNRGQPQHF. In DNA form, the CDR3 reads TGCAGTGCTAGTAACAGGGGTCAGCCCCAGCATTTT. The gene calls are TRBV20-1 and TRBJ1-5, with 7 nucleotides matching TRBD1. V shed 3 bases and J 6 bases; nucleotides not matched to a gene: 2. There are 12 residues in the CDR3. Germline CDR1 DFQATT, CDR2 SNEGSKA (reference sequence).

V is TRBV11-2 and J is TRBJ1-3; the D gene is possibly TRBD1 (6 bases). Germline V CDR1 and CDR2: SGHAT, FQNNGV. The CDR3 extends over 15 amino acids. The ends were cut back, 5 bases at V and 1 base at J, with 12 bases in the middle. CDR3 amino acids: CASSRHTGSGNTIYF. The CDR3 bases are TGTGCCAGCAGCCGGCATACAGGGTCTGGAAACACCATATATTTT.

This clone was picked up one time. The chain has TRBV5-1 and TRBJ1-4; 7 nucleotides match TRBD1. CDR1 is SGHRS, CDR2 YFSETQ, per germline. The CDR3 spans 15 residues. Trimming removed 0 bases from V and 4 bases from J; junction bases left unmatched: 3. The CDR3 is CASSLDRGGNEKLFF. As DNA, the CDR3 is TGCGCCAGCAGCTTGGACAGGGGCGGTAATGAAAAACTGTTTTTT.

This clone was seen just once. The V call is TRBV7-8, the J call TRBJ2-1; 7 nucleotides line up with TRBD2. J was trimmed by 6 bases and V by 2 bases; bases with no gene match: 7. Germline CDR1 is SGHVS and CDR2 is FQNEAQ. The CDR3 consists of 15 residues. The DNA for the CDR3 is TGTGCCAGCAGCTTACGGGGACTATTCGCCAATGAGCAGTTCTTC. Translated: CASSLRGLFANEQFF.

The chain employs TRBV7-2 and TRBJ1-6; TRBD1 aligns across 8 bases. The CDR3 is 15 residues long. Germline loops: CDR1 SGHTA, CDR2 FQGNSA. J was trimmed by 9 bases and V by 2 bases; bases with no gene match: 6. The chain's CDR3 is CASSLSGTGVSPLHF. DNA for the CDR3: TGTGCCAGCAGCTTATCCGGGACAGGCGTTTCACCCCTCCACTTT.

The genes are TRBV10-2 and TRBJ1-6; D call uncertain. Germline-derived CDR1 and CDR2 are WSHSY and SAAADI. V shed 0 bases and J shed 10 bases, with 13 bases lying between them. This CDR3 contains 15 residues. The CDR3, as DNA: TGCGCCAGCAGTGAGTCCCGAGGGTTTAGATCACCCCTCCACTTT. This encodes CASSESRGFRSPLHF.

The genes are TRBV25-1 and TRBJ1-1; D uncertain. Germline V gene sequence: CDR1 MGHDK, CDR2 SYGVNS. Trimming took 0 bases from V and 7 from J, leaving 9 bases between them. This CDR3 contains 13 residues. The CDR3 here is CASSEYSASEAFF. The CDR3 DNA is TGTGCCAGCAGTGAATATTCTGCTAGTGAAGCTTTCTTT. Supplemented by reference TRBV25-1 and TRBJ1-1, the full variable domain reads EADIYQTPRYLVIGTGKKITLECSQTMGHDKMYWYQQDPGMELHLIHYSYGVNSTEKGDLSSESTVSRIRTEHFPLTLESARPSHTSQYLCASSEYSASEAFFGQGTRLTVV.

The rearrangement uses TRBV5-4 and TRBJ1-2; D is unclear. The V end was cut by 5 bases, the J end by 3 bases, with 14 bases between. The CDR3 runs 14 residues. Per germline, CDR1 SGHNT and CDR2 YYREEE (reference sequence). This CDR3 is CASRPWTADYGYTF. As DNA, the CDR3 is TGTGCCAGCAGACCCTGGACTGCAGACTATGGCTACACCTTC.

The chain joins TRBV6-5 to TRBJ2-1, with 8 bases matching TRBD2. V gave up 7 bases and J gave up 9 bases; unmatched junction bases: 8. CDR1 is MNHEY and CDR2 is SVGAGI in the germline V gene. The CDR3 has 13 amino acids. CDR3 DNA: TGTGCCAGCAATATTCGGGAGGGTGGTGAGCAGTTCTTC. Translated: CASNIREGGEQFF.

This sequence joins TRBV5-4 and TRBJ2-2; maybe TRBD2 (6 bases). The CDR3 is 15 amino acids. V lost 3 bases and J 7 bases, leaving 16 bases between the germline ends. CDR1 and CDR2 from the germline V gene are SGHNT and YYREEE (reference sequence). The CDR3 loop is CASSSQGGSVGELFF. CDR3 DNA sequence: TGTGCCAGCAGCTCTCAGGGAGGATCGGTCGGGGAGCTGTTTTTT.

J is TRBJ2-1 and V is TRBV5-1, with 9 bases aligning to TRBD2. V lost 3 bases to trimming and J lost 8 bases; unmatched junction nucleotides: 6. The CDR3 totals 14 residues. Germline CDR1 reads SGHRS; CDR2 reads YFSETQ. CDR3 protein: CASSWLAGRDEQFF. In nucleotides, the CDR3 is TGCGCCAGCAGCTGGCTAGCGGGAAGGGATGAGCAGTTCTTC.

The chain employs TRBV10-3 and TRBJ2-5; D gene uncertain. The CDR3 contains 12 residues. The germline V and J ends were trimmed by 4 bases and 4 bases, with 7 bases remaining between them. Looked up from germline, CDR1 is ENHRY and CDR2 is SYGVKD. CDR3 loop: CAISGSRETQYF. The CDR3 DNA follows: TGTGCCATCAGTGGGAGTCGAGAGACCCAGTACTTC.

The chain carries TRBV5-1 and TRBJ1-2; D gene unclear. The V gene's germline CDR1 is SGHRS and CDR2 YFSETQ. The V end was cut by 0 bases, the J end by 6 bases, with 12 bases between. The CDR3 loop spans 14 amino acids. The CDR3 is CASSLGPGEDGYTF. The CDR3 region has the DNA TGCGCCAGCAGCTTGGGACCGGGAGAGGATGGCTACACCTTC.

V is TRBV12-1 and J is TRBJ2-1; TRBD1, as called in the table, went unchecked against the DNA. TRBV12-1 is noted as a pseudogene. This CDR3 is 16 amino acids long. The CDR3 DNA reads TGTGCCAGCAGGATCGTTATGGACAGGGGGGACAATGAGCAGTTCTTC. Amino acid sequence: CASRIVMDRGDNEQFF.

The genes are TRBV2 and TRBJ1-4; a weak D match, TRBD1 (5 bases). Germline loops: CDR1 SNHLY, CDR2 FYNNEI. The CDR3 extends over 15 amino acids. The V end was cut by 0 bases, the J end by 3 bases, with 8 bases between. CDR3 bases: TGTGCCAGCAGTGAAGCCGGGGGGGCTAATGAAAAACTGTTTTTT. It encodes CASSEAGGANEKLFF. The full variable domain, rest sourced from reference TRBV2 and TRBJ1-4, is EPEVTQTPSHQVTQMGQEVILRCVPISNHLYFYWYRQILGQKVEFLVSFYNNEISEKSEIFDDQFSVERPDGSNFTLKIRSTKLEDSAMYFCASSEAGGANEKLFFGSGTQLSVL.

The V call is TRBV9, the J call TRBJ2-3, with D possibly matching TRBD2 (5 bases). Germline CDR1 reads SGDLS; CDR2 reads YYNGEE. V lost 0 bases to trimming and J lost 1 base, with 12 bases between them. The CDR3 loop spans 16 amino acids. The chain's CDR3 is CASSVEEVRGTDTQYF. DNA of the CDR3: TGTGCCAGCAGCGTAGAGGAGGTACGGGGCACAGATACGCAGTATTTT.

The chain is built from TRBV29-1 and TRBJ1-1, with D unresolved. Trimming pared 7 bases from V and 4 bases from J, leaving 16 bases between. Germline loops: CDR1 SQVTM, CDR2 ANQGSEA. The CDR3 totals 13 residues. The chain's CDR3 is CSAKGSGGTEAFF. The CDR3 region has the DNA TGCAGCGCTAAAGGCAGCGGAGGCACTGAAGCTTTCTTT.

This clone appeared once. The rearrangement uses TRBV7-9 and TRBJ2-7; TRBD2 matches at 7 bases. In germline, CDR1 is SEHNR, CDR2 FQNEAQ (reference sequence). Losses at the gene ends were 5 bases for V and 6 bases for J; bases not matched to a gene: 7. The CDR3 consists of 13 residues. The CDR3 is CASSGLVLREQYF. The CDR3, as DNA: TGTGCCAGCAGCGGACTAGTTTTGCGCGAGCAGTACTTC.